These 9 T cell receptor beta chains were sequenced from one sample in a study of T cell responses to AZD1222 COVID-19 vaccine (TCRdb year 2021). The protocol used for the library was the immunoSEQ multiplex PCR assay. This immuneACCESS table, as held by TCRdb, lists in-frame sequences with V and J called but not all clones. Of the missing ones, under half trace to an unresolved V gene in checked studies; the others have no known cause. The sample yields about 150,000 clones; more than 75% were counted once. The top ten clonotypes cover roughly 4.3% of the sample. This specimen's time point label, interpreted: baseline before first vaccination. Per the publication, the treatment or condition label means: meningococcal conjugate vaccine given as trial control. The sample in question was peripheral blood, obtained on day 0 of MenACWY control vaccination. The receptors derive from an adult in good health.

The chain uses TRBV6-5 and TRBJ2-7, with 8 bases aligning to TRBD1. Germline CDR1 MNHEY, CDR2 SVGAGI. Trimming took 6 bases from V and 6 from J; bases not matched to a gene: 10. This CDR3 region has 14 residues. The CDR3 DNA reads TGTGCCAGCAGATTCAGGGGGCGCGATCTCGAGCAGTACGTC. It codes for CASRFRGRDLEQYV.

The chain links TRBV27 to TRBJ2-7; TRBD1 matches 7 bases. This CDR3 is 15 amino acids long. The junction had 12 bases not matched to a gene; V was cut back by 6 bases and J by 4 bases. Germline-derived CDR1 and CDR2 are MNHEY and SMNVEV (reference sequence). The CDR3 here is CASSLSGTALYEQYF. The CDR3 bases are TGTGCCAGCAGCCTCTCCGGGACAGCGCTTTACGAGCAGTACTTC.

The CDR3 is CASSRSRSSYNEQFF. CDR3 DNA: TGTGCCAGTAGTCGCTCCAGGAGCTCCTACAATGAGCAGTTCTTC. This rearrangement joins TRBV19 to TRBJ2-1; D gene unclear. Between the trimmed V and J ends, which lost 5 bases and 0 bases, there was a span of 11 bases. The CDR3 consists of 15 residues. Germline V gene lookup returns CDR1 LNHDA and CDR2 SQIVND (reference sequence).

The J gene is TRBJ1-2, the V gene TRBV3-1 (or the pseudogene TRBV3-2); TRBD1 might be the D (5 bases). The germline V gene encodes CDR1 LGHDT and CDR2 YNNKEL (reference sequence). The CDR3 length is 16 residues. Trimming took off 0 bases at V and 5 bases at J, with 16 bases between the two ends. This CDR3 reads CASSQDGALNLYGYTF. In DNA form, the CDR3 reads TGTGCCAGCAGCCAAGACGGGGCCCTGAACCTATATGGCTACACCTTC.

The J gene is TRBJ2-6, the V gene TRBV7-2; maybe TRBD1 (6 bases). The CDR3 covers 16 residues. Trimming removed 6 bases at V and 2 bases at J, with 14 bases between. Germline V gene lookup returns CDR1 SGHTA and CDR2 FQGNSA. Written as DNA, the CDR3 is TGTGCCAGCAGGCAGGGGCAAAGGGCTGGGGCCAACGTCCTGACTTTC. It is translated as CASRQGQRAGANVLTF. The full variable domain, its missing parts supplied by reference TRBV7-2 and TRBJ2-6, is GAGVSQSPSNKVTEKGKDVELRCDPISGHTALYWYRQSLGQGLEFLIYFQGNSAPDKSGLPSDRFSAERTGGSVSTLTIQRTQQEDSAVYLCASRQGQRAGANVLTFGAGSRLTVL.

V and J are TRBV30 and TRBJ1-6; TRBD1 aligns across 10 bases. Germline V lookup: CDR1 GTSNPN, CDR2 SVGIG (reference sequence). V was pared by 3 bases and J by 8 bases, with 13 bases of the junction left unmatched. The CDR3 length is 17 residues. Here the CDR3 DNA reads TGTGCCTGGAGCGCAACCGGGACAGGGGTCCTTGATTCACCCCTCCACTTT. This codes for CAWSATGTGVLDSPLHF.

This clone was found once. This chain joins TRBV5-1 and TRBJ1-3, with D possibly matching TRBD1 (6 bases). V shed 4 bases and J shed 3 bases, with 17 bases lying between them. Germline V gives CDR1 SGHRS, CDR2 YFSETQ. The CDR3 is 16 residues long. CDR3 sequence reads: CASSLTLTGIGNTIYF. CDR3 bases: TGCGCCAGCAGCCTAACTTTAACAGGGATTGGAAACACCATATATTTT. Together with reference TRBV5-1 and TRBJ1-3, the CDR3 gives the full variable domain: KAGVTQTPRYLIKTRGQQVTLSCSPISGHRSVSWYQQTPGQGLQFLFEYFSETQRNKGNFPGRFSGRQFSNSRSEMNVSTLELGDSALYLCASSLTLTGIGNTIYFGEGSWLTVV.

This clone appeared once. This chain links TRBV11-3 with TRBJ2-1; tentative D call: TRBD2 (6 bases). This CDR3 is built from 15 residues. The germline CDR1 and CDR2 sequences are SGHNT and YENEEA. Trimming took off 1 base at V and 2 bases at J, with 9 bases between the two ends. The CDR3 here is CASSLGGVTYNEQFF. The CDR3 DNA reads TGTGCCAGCAGCTTAGGGGGGGTCACCTACAATGAGCAGTTCTTC.

Here the CDR3 reads CASSLTFRGSGEKLFF. Written as DNA, the CDR3 is TGTGCCAGCAGTCTGACGTTTCGGGGTTCGGGTGAAAAACTGTTTTTT. V and J are TRBV27 and TRBJ1-4; D ambiguous. The CDR3 sequence is 16 residues long. Germline CDR1 reads MNHEY; CDR2 reads SMNVEV (reference sequence). Between the trimmed V and J ends, which lost 5 bases and 7 bases, there was a span of 20 bases.